This T cell receptor (beta chain) is from a study of shared clonotypes between healthy human individuals. Turning to the study itself: For every donor, three CD4 naive, three CD4 memory, two CD8 naive and one CD8 memory plates were used.

V gave up 1 base and J gave up 2 bases, with 11 bases separating them. This CDR3 contains 15 residues. CDR1 and CDR2 (germline): LNHDA, SQIVND (reference sequence). Method: immunoSEQ multiplex PCR; TCRdb's copy keeps in-frame clones and lacks some. The table lists about 2.1 million clones, 85% to 95% of them singletons. Terminally differentiated effector memory CD45RA+ cells were excluded from the naive CD8 cells, which were CD45RO-negative and positively selected for CCR7. The clonotype was recovered from a man between 18 and 35 years old in good health. Some clones in this sample may be carry-over from other donors' samples. The specimen sequenced was naive CD8+ T cells from PBMCs. The chain has TRBV19 and TRBJ1-2, with D uncertain. The CDR3 nucleotides are TGTGCCAGTAGTATAGTGTCCCTCTCAAACTATGGCTACACCTTC. It encodes CASSIVSLSNYGYTF.